The 12 T cell receptor beta chains reported below all come from one sample, sequenced in a study of blood T cells in healthy people across ages. Sample-barcoded 5' priming and a J-beta primer mix drove a second PCR of roughly 6 to 12 cycles. Via MiXCR, TCRdb re-called the 5' RACE reads, giving one row per CDR3 protein. In the table there are around 800,000 distinct CDR3 sequences, 35% to 60% of which are singletons. Input material: blood. Source of these receptors: a man older than 75 in good health.

A few counts support this clonotype. This chain connects TRBV20-1 to TRBJ1-1, with TRBD1 matching over 7 bases. The CDR3 length is 14 residues. In germline, CDR1 is DFQATT, CDR2 SNEGSKA (reference sequence). J was trimmed by 5 bases and V by 5 bases; bases with no gene match: 11. The CDR3 sequence is CSAPSGRGRTEAFF. The CDR3 region has the DNA TGCAGTGCTCCCTCCGGGAGGGGGCGGACTGAAGCTTTCTTT.

V gene TRBV12-3 or TRBV12-4 combines with J gene TRBJ2-1; D remains unclear. The V and J ends lost 3 bases and 1 base respectively, with 13 bases between them. There are 16 residues in the CDR3. As DNA, the CDR3 is TGTGCCAGCAGTTTTGACCCCGGTGCGTCCTACAATGAGCAGTTCTTC. Encoded protein: CASSFDPGASYNEQFF.

Many counts were recorded for this clonotype. The rearrangement links TRBV20-1 to TRBJ1-2; D not resolved. Germline V gives CDR1 DFQATT, CDR2 SNEGSKA (reference sequence). V lost 3 bases and J lost 8, with 22 bases in between. CDR3 length: 15 amino acids. CDR3 region: CSASSFGVGIDGYTF. The CDR3 DNA reads TGCAGTGCTAGTTCCTTCGGGGTAGGGATTGACGGCTACACCTTC.

This chain uses TRBV5-1 with TRBJ2-5; TRBD1 agrees at 7 bases. V was pared by 3 bases and J by 4 bases, with 6 bases of the junction left unmatched. There are 14 residues in the CDR3. CDR1 SGHRS and CDR2 YFSETQ come from the germline V gene. The CDR3 DNA follows: TGCGCCAGCAGCTCACCGACAGGGAGAGAGACCCAGTACTTC. This codes for CASSSPTGRETQYF. Full variable domain (missing parts from reference TRBV5-1 and TRBJ2-5): KAGVTQTPRYLIKTRGQQVTLSCSPISGHRSVSWYQQTPGQGLQFLFEYFSETQRNKGNFPGRFSGRQFSNSRSEMNVSTLELGDSALYLCASSSPTGRETQYFGPGTRLLVL.

This chain links TRBV12-3 or TRBV12-4 with TRBJ2-3, with a tentative D call TRBD2 (6 bases). V shed 2 bases and J shed 1 base, with 16 bases lying between them. The CDR3 runs to 17 residues. CDR3 coding DNA: TGTGCCAGCAGTTTAAATGATCCGGGAGTCGGCACAGATACGCAGTATTTT. It codes for CASSLNDPGVGTDTQYF.

This clonotype has more than one count but fewer than ten. J is TRBJ2-5 and V is TRBV4-3, with no clear D. Germline V gives CDR1 LGHNA, CDR2 YSLEER. Trimming removed 0 bases at V and 2 bases at J, with 10 bases between. The CDR3 sequence is 15 residues long. In DNA form, the CDR3 reads TGCGCCAGCAGCCAAGATGCACATAGACAAGAGACCCAGTACTTC. It encodes CASSQDAHRQETQYF.

The chain has TRBV7-2 and TRBJ2-3, with 14 bases identical to TRBD2. Germline V gene lookup returns CDR1 SGHTA and CDR2 FQGNSA. V lost 2 bases and J lost 4; bases outside the gene matches: 5. The CDR3 has 17 amino acids. The CDR3 DNA sequence: TGTGCCAGCAGCTTACTGGGGACTAGCGGGAGTCCAGATACGCAGTATTTT. Translation gives CASSLLGTSGSPDTQYF.

The chain uses TRBV7-9 and TRBJ2-3, with 8 bases matching TRBD1. CDR1 SEHNR and CDR2 FQNEAQ come from the germline V gene (reference sequence). The CDR3 is 12 residues long. V lost 4 bases and J lost 8; bases outside the gene matches: 2. The CDR3 DNA reads as TGTGCCAGCAGCTCGACAGGGGCTACGCAGTATTTT. This sequence encodes CASSSTGATQYF.

CDR3 nucleotide sequence: TGCAGTGTGCTAGTAGGACAGGGGGCCTCCTACGAGCAGTACTTC. Translation gives CSVLVGQGASYEQYF. The chain is built from TRBV20-1 and TRBJ2-7; 11 bases map to TRBD1. CDR1 and CDR2 (germline): DFQATT, SNEGSKA (reference sequence). Trimming at V came to 7 bases and at J to 0 bases, leaving 8 bases not matched to a gene. The CDR3 covers 15 residues.

The chain links TRBV6-6 to TRBJ2-5; 9 bases are a match to TRBD2. Germline V lookup: CDR1 MNHNY, CDR2 SVGAGI (reference sequence). CDR3 length equals 15 residues. Trimming at V came to 4 bases and at J to 11 bases, leaving 14 bases not matched to a gene. CDR3 DNA sequence: TGTGCCAGCAGTTCCGCGGGAGGGCCTTTCAATGAGCAGTACTTC. This sequence encodes CASSSAGGPFNEQYF.

V and J are TRBV10-3 and TRBJ2-7; 8 bases map to TRBD2. Germline trimming cut 8 bases from V and 7 bases from J; bases unmatched to any gene: 10. Germline CDR1 and CDR2: ENHRY and SYGVKD. The CDR3 contains 13 residues. The CDR3 region has the DNA TGTGCCATCGCAGCGGGAGCATCGAATGAGCAGTACTTC. It codes for CAIAAGASNEQYF.

V gene TRBV5-8 combines with J gene TRBJ2-7; 9 bases are shared with TRBD1. Germline V gene data show CDR1 as SGHTS and CDR2 as YDEGEE. This CDR3 has 14 residues. V was clipped by 2 bases and J by 4 bases; unmatched bases: 4. CDR3 residues: CASSFLGQGYEQYF. The CDR3 region has the DNA TGTGCCAGCAGCTTTTTGGGACAGGGTTACGAGCAGTACTTC.